The present T cell receptor beta chain was sequenced within a study of identical twins. TCRdb called the 5' RACE reads again in MiXCR, with one record for every CDR3 protein. The sample includes about 700,000 distinct CDR3 sequences, approximately 9% of them seen just once. Germline V gives CDR1 SGHTA, CDR2 FQGNSA. Trimming removed 8 bases at V and 0 bases at J, with 9 bases between. CDR3 length equals 13 residues. The same data also went into a second study, on yellow fever vaccine responses in identical twins.

This receptor was taken from a woman aged 18-30 years in good health. Source material: PBMCs. The chain recombines TRBV7-2 with TRBJ2-3, with D possibly TRBD2 on 6 matching bases. CDR3 residues: CASLASSTDTQYF. DNA for the CDR3: TGTGCCAGCCTAGCGAGTAGCACAGATACGCAGTATTTT.